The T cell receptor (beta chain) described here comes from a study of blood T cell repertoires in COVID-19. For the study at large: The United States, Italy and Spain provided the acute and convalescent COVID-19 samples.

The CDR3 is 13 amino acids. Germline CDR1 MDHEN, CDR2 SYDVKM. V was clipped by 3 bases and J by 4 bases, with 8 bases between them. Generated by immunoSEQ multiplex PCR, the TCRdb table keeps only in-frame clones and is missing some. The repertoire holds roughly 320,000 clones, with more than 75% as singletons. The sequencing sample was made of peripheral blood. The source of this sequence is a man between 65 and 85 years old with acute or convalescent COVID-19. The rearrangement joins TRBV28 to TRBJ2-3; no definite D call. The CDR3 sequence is CASSFISPDTQYF. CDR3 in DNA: TGTGCCAGCAGTTTTATTTCTCCAGATACGCAGTATTTT.